Detailed here is one T cell receptor beta chain. This record belongs to a study of shared clonotypes between healthy human individuals. Data came from immunoSEQ multiplex PCR; TCRdb stores just in-frame clones and leaves some out. The sample lists some 2,100,000 clones, approximately 94% occurring once. Germline V lookup: CDR1 SGHRS, CDR2 YFSETQ. The CDR3 is 13 residues long. V lost 4 bases, J lost 5 bases, and 5 bases stayed unmatched. The V gene is TRBV5-1, the J gene TRBJ2-7, with 8 nucleotides matching TRBD1. The receptor was isolated from a man in his late teens or twenties in good health. The material sequenced was naive CD4+ T cells sorted from blood. This sample's subset: CD45RA+ positively selected. CDR3: CASSRDRGDEQYF. For the CDR3, the DNA is TGCGCCAGCAGCAGAGACAGGGGAGACGAGCAGTACTTC.